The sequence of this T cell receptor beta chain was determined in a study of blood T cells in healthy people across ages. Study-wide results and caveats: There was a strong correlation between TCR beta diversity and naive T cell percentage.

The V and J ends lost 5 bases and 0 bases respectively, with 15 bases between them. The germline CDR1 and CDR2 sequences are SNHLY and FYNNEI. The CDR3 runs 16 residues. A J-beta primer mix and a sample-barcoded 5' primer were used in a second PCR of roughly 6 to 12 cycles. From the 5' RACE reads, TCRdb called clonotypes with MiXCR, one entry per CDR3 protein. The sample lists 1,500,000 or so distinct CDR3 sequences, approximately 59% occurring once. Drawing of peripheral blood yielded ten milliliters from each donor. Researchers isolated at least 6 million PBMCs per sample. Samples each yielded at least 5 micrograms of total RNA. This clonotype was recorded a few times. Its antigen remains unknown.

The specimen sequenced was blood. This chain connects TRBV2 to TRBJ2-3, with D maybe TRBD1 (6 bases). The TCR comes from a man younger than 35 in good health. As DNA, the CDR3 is TGTGCCAGCAGTACTCTGGACAGTTCCAGCACAGATACGCAGTATTTT. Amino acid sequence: CASSTLDSSSTDTQYF.